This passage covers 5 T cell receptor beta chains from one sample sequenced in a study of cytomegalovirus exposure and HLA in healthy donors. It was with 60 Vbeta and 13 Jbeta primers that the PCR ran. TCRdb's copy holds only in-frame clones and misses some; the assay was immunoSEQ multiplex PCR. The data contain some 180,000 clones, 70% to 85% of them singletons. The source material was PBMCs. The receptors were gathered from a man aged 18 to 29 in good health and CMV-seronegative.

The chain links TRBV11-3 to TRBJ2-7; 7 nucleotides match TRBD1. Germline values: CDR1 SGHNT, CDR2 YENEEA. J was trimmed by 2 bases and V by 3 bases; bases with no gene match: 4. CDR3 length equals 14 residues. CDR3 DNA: TGTGCCAGCAGCTTGACCCAGGGGGCCTACGAGCAGTACTTC. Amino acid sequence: CASSLTQGAYEQYF.

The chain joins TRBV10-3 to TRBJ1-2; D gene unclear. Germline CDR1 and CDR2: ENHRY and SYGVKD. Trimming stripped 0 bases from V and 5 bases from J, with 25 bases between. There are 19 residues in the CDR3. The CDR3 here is CAISESGNTVGVILYGYTF. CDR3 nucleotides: TGTGCCATCAGTGAGTCAGGAAATACGGTCGGGGTCATACTTTATGGCTACACCTTC.

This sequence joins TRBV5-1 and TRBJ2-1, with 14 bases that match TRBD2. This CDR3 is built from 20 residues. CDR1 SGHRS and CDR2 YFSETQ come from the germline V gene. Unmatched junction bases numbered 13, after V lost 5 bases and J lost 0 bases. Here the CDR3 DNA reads TGCGCCAGCAGTGGCCTGGGACTAGCGGGAGAGACCGACTCCTACAATGAGCAGTTCTTC. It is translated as CASSGLGLAGETDSYNEQFF. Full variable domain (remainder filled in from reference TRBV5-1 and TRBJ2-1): KAGVTQTPRYLIKTRGQQVTLSCSPISGHRSVSWYQQTPGQGLQFLFEYFSETQRNKGNFPGRFSGRQFSNSRSEMNVSTLELGDSALYLCASSGLGLAGETDSYNEQFFGPGTRLTVL.

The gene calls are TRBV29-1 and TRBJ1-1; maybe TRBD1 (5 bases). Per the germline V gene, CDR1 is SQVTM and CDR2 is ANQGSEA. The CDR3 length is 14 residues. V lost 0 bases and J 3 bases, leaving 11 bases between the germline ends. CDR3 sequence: CSVEDWGRDTEAFF. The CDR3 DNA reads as TGCAGCGTTGAAGATTGGGGCAGGGACACTGAAGCTTTCTTT.

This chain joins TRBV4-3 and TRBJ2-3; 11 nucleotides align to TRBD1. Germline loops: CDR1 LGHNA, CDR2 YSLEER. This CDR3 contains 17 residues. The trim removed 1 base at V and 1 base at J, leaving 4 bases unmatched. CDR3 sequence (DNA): TGCGCCAGCAGCCAAGGGACAGGGGGCGCAGGCACAGATACGCAGTATTTT. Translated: CASSQGTGGAGTDTQYF.